This T cell receptor (beta chain) was captured in a study of shared clonotypes between healthy human individuals. Study-wide findings and caveats: Sample collection involved blood only; tissue repertoires are likely different.

A word on this clone: Its target is unknown.

Healthy HIV-negative adults with no recent acute infections or vaccinations were recruited as donors. This CDR3 has 15 amino acids. The germline V gene has CDR1 MDHEN and CDR2 SYDVKM. V shed 8 bases and J 2 bases; nucleotides not matched to a gene: 8. Running of the assay took place at deep level. With ten immunoSEQ deep assay plates, unsorted PBMC DNA underwent sequencing. Profiling relied on immunoSEQ multiplex PCR, and the TCRdb table lists in-frame clones only, not all of them. This table holds about 470,000 clones, 70% to 80% found once. The chain employs TRBV28 and TRBJ2-3; 9 bases map to TRBD2. This TCR came from a woman between 40 and 55 years old in good health. Some clones in this sample may be carry-over from other donors' samples. Specimen: PBMCs. CDR3 residues: CASATSGRDTDTQYF. The CDR3 DNA reads TGTGCCAGCGCTACTAGCGGGCGAGACACAGATACGCAGTATTTT.